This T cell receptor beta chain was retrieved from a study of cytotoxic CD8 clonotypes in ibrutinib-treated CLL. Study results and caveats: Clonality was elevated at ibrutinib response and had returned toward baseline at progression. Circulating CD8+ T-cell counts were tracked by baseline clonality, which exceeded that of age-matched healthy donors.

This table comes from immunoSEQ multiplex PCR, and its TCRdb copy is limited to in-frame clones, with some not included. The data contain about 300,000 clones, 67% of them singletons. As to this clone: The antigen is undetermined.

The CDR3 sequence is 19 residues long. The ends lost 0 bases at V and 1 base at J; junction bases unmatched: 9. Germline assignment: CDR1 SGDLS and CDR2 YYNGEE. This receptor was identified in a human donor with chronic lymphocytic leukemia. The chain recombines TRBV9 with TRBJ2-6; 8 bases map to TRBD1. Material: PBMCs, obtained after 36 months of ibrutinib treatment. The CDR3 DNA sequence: TGTGCCAGCAGCGTAGTTGACAGGGGCCCCCTATCTGGGGCCAACGTCCTGACTTTC. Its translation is CASSVVDRGPLSGANVLTF.